This T cell receptor beta chain is from a study of Ad26.COV2.S vaccination and SARS-CoV-2 variants. Measured with immunoSEQ multiplex PCR; TCRdb has only the in-frame clones, and not every one. The data show over 400,000 clones, 89% seen once. Germline assignment: CDR1 MNHEY and CDR2 SVGAGI. This CDR3 region has 13 residues. V was pared by 5 bases and J by 0 bases, with 8 bases between. Stated treatment: about 20 received Ad26.COV2.S at low or high dose, single or two shots; five or six received placebo; per-sample allocation not given. At day 63 after the first vaccine or placebo injection, samples were drawn. Boston provided a donor who was an adult aged 18-55 years. An Ad26 vector was used to express Wuhan-strain SARS-CoV-2 spike as the vaccine.

The J gene is TRBJ2-7, the V gene TRBV6-5, with no clear D. The source is a person between 18 and 60 years old who received the Ad26.COV2.S COVID-19 vaccine or a placebo. Here the sequenced sample was peripheral blood, taken in a trial of Ad26.COV2.S vaccine versus placebo. CDR3 DNA: TGTGCCAGCAGTATTAGAAACTCCTACGAGCAGTACTTC. This gives the protein CASSIRNSYEQYF.